This T cell receptor (beta chain) originates from a study of Ad26.COV2.S vaccination and SARS-CoV-2 variants (dated by TCRdb to the early 2020s). Study-level background: Donors in the vaccine arm were drawn from COV1001, a phase I-IIa trial of Ad26.COV2.S in healthy adults that was multicentre, randomized, double-blind and placebo-controlled. Sequencing of the TCRbeta repertoire served to evaluate the specificity and breadth of SARS-CoV-2-reactive T cell receptors following Ad26.COV2.S vaccination. Throughout the experiments and outcome assessment, investigators stayed blinded to trial group allocation. Dosing of Ad26.COV2.S was intramuscular, at either 5x10^10 or 1x10^11 viral particles, delivered as one shot or as two shots spaced 56 days apart. A total of some 30 samples were included in the TCR-sequenced set, comprising roughly 19 Ad26.COV2.S vaccine recipients, 5 placebo recipients and 8 SARS-CoV-2 convalescent individuals. Participants in the trial were split at random into five groups of five each, receiving low-dose or high-dose Ad26.COV2.S once or twice, or else placebo on both occasions.

Beyond this particular receptor, the publication reports: After vaccination, substantial breadth of spike-specific CD8+ and CD4+ T cell responses was reported. Comparing responses between vaccine doses or regimens was not something the study was powered to do. Comparable non-spike TCR breadth was observed between vaccine and placebo recipients, consistent with only spike being contained in the vaccine. Ad26.COV2.S recipients had higher spike-specific TCR breadth than placebo recipients (P = 0.0014). It was noted by the authors that total T cell responses may have been underestimated by the TCR breadth and depth analyses.

This clone was found once. Its antigen is currently not known. Per-nucleotide qualities are absent, and no much larger clonotype sits a single base away. TCRbeta CDR3 regions were sequenced with the immunoSEQ Assay. After extraction, genomic DNA underwent amplification by bias-controlled multiplex PCR, followed by high-throughput sequencing. The authors processed their data as follows. To quantify the absolute abundance of every unique TCRbeta CDR3 region, sequences were collapsed and filtered. Usable DNA was measured by amplifying reference genes present in all nucleated cells, and TCRbeta template counts were normalized to that usable DNA to estimate T cell fraction. Repertoire TCRs were annotated as SARS-CoV-2-specific when V gene, CDR3 amino acid sequence and J gene were exactly matched to a known reactive TCR set. The reference SARS-CoV-2 TCR set was derived from MIRA and filtered for enrichment in COVID-19-positive ImmuneCODE repertoires, a step that removed public or cross-reactive TCRs. Using the MIRA antigens, annotated TCRs were further analysed by specific ORF or by position within an ORF. Breadth was defined as annotated unique rearrangements over total unique productive rearrangements; depth was the summed frequency of those rearrangements. Two-sided Wilcoxon rank-sum tests were applied when comparing TCR breadth between groups. TCRdb provides this immuneACCESS table in a form limited to in-frame rearrangements. Some clones are lacking; in checked studies, under half of them reflect an unresolved V gene, and why the rest are absent is not known. That table gives V, J and clone size, and the DNA gave D and trimming. Across this sample there are about 420,000 clones, with approximately 88% seen only once. The leading ten clones occupy 3.6% of the sample.

The treatment or condition label, read with the paper, signifies: over 15 received Ad26.COV2.S at low or high dose, single or two shots; a few received placebo; per-sample allocation not given. For vaccine and placebo recipients, repertoires were sequenced using samples collected on day 63 after the first injection. In Cohort 1b, about 25 adults aged 18-55 years were enrolled at a single site in Boston, USA, between 29 July and 7 August 2020. Ad26.COV2.S was a replication-incompetent adenovirus type 26 vector expressing a prefusion-stabilized SARS-CoV-2 spike protein from the original Wuhan strain. The TCR originated in a person aged 18 to 65 who received the Ad26.COV2.S COVID-19 vaccine or a placebo. Material: peripheral blood, obtained in a trial of Ad26.COV2.S vaccine versus placebo.

The nucleotides read TGTGCCAGTACCCCAATTGCTAGCGGGGGGGCCAATGAGCAGTTCTTC. Translated, it gives CASTPIASGGANEQFF. Rearrangement joined TRBV19 to TRBJ2-1; 12 central nucleotides agree with TRBD2. Looking up the germline V gene (reference sequence) yields CDR1 LNHDA and CDR2 SQIVND. The germline V and J ends show losses of 7 bases and 6 bases respectively, and no gene match explains 10 bases of the junction. Including the terminal cysteine and phenylalanine, the CDR3 comprises 16 residues. Only the CDR3 DNA is retained, 48 bases long and in frame from the first base.